This TCR beta chain was sequenced during a study of blood T cell repertoires in COVID-19. Study in general: Acute and convalescent COVID-19 specimens originated in the United States, Italy and Spain.

In the study's own analysis: How many nucleated cells were present was estimated from reference gene primer amplification. Assay: immunoSEQ multiplex PCR; the TCRdb copy retains only in-frame clones and omits some. V, J and clone size reflect that table, while D and trimming were determined from the DNA. Found here are about 17,000 clones, 87% of them singletons; the top ten hold 17%. This receptor was identified in a man aged 50-59 years with active COVID-19. The sample taken for sequencing was peripheral blood.

The CDR3, as DNA: TGTGCCAGCGGTCGTACGGGGGGGGCGGAAGGCTACACCTTC. It encodes CASGRTGGAEGYTF. This rearrangement joins TRBV7-3 to TRBJ1-2; possible D gene TRBD1, 6 bases. The V and J ends lost 8 bases and 8 bases respectively, with 21 bases between them. CDR1 and CDR2 (germline): SGHTA, FQGTGA. The CDR3 extends over 14 amino acids. The full variable domain, in which reference TRBV7-3 and TRBJ1-2 provide the parts outside the CDR3, is GAGVSQTPSNKVTEKGKYVELRCDPISGHTALYWYRQSLGQGPEFLIYFQGTGAADDSGLPNDRFFAVRPEGSVSTLKIQRTERGDSAVYLCASGRTGGAEGYTFGSGTRLTVV.